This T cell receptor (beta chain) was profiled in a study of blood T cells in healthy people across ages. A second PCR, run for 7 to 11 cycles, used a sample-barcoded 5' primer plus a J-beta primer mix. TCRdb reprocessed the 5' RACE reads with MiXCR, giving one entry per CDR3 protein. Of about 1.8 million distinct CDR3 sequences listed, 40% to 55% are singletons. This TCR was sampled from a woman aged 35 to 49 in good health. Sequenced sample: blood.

Here the CDR3 reads CASRREAGGLYNEQFF. Here the CDR3 DNA reads TGTGCCAGCAGACGGGAAGCGGGGGGCCTCTACAATGAGCAGTTCTTC. The V gene is TRBV27, the J gene TRBJ2-1; 9 bases agree with TRBD2. Losses at the gene ends were 6 bases for V and 3 bases for J; bases not matched to a gene: 9. CDR3 length: 16 residues. Germline V gives CDR1 MNHEY, CDR2 SMNVEV (reference sequence).